These T cell receptor beta chains were read from a single sample in a study of a mutant IDH1 vaccine in newly diagnosed glioma. These receptors' targets are unknown. TCRdb's table, derived via immunoSEQ multiplex PCR, lists solely in-frame clones and lacks some. The sample includes roughly 86,000 clones, approximately 78% of them seen just once. Sequenced here: PBMCs, sampled from a glioma patient whose treatment included an IDH1 peptide vaccine. These receptors originate from a man aged 35 to 55 with glioma. Each CDR3 is given with its conserved first and last residue. D genes are given only for firm matches. Size is omitted from some rows. Given values are once, few, many or a class for expanded clones.

clone_size d_call j_call v_call cdr3_nt cdr3_aa
- TRBD1 TRBJ1-3 TRBV6-4 TGTGCCAGCAGTGACTCTAGGACAGGGATAACTGGAAACACCATATATTTT CASSDSRTGITGNTIYF
- - TRBJ1-2 TRBV7-2 TGTGCCAGCAGCTTAGTACAGTTAATGGGGTACTATGGCTACACCTTC CASSLVQLMGYYGYTF
- - TRBJ2-7 TRBV19 TGTGCCAGTAGTGCCCCAGGGCTCCGTTACTACGAGCAGTACTTC CASSAPGLRYYEQYF
- - TRBJ2-3 TRBV5-1 TGCGCCAGCAGCTTGGCAGGGGACCGAACAGATACGCAGTATTTT CASSLAGDRTDTQYF
once - TRBJ1-6 TRBV5-1 TGCGCCAGCAAACCGGGGGTGAGGGGCCCCTATAATTCACCCCTCCACTTT CASKPGVRGPYNSPLHF
- TRBD1 TRBJ2-2 TRBV5-1 TGCGCCAGCAGCCGACCTAGGGACAGGACGAACACCGGGGAGCTGTTTTTT CASSRPRDRTNTGELFF
- TRBD2 TRBJ2-1 TRBV5-4 TGTGCCAGCAGCGATGGACTAGCGGGAGGCAATGAGCAGTTCTTC CASSDGLAGGNEQFF
- TRBD1 TRBJ1-2 TRBV7-2 TGTGCCAGCAGCTTAGGCCAGGGGGACGATGGCTACACCTTC CASSLGQGDDGYTF
- TRBD1 TRBJ1-5 TRBV13 TGTGCCAGCAGCTTAGGCGGACAGGGACGTCAGCCCCAGCATTTT CASSLGGQGRQPQHF
- - TRBJ1-2 TRBV19 TGTGCCAGTAGTATTGGAAAGAGCTACTATGGCTACACCTTC CASSIGKSYYGYTF
- - TRBJ2-3 TRBV7-2 TGTGCCAGCAGCTTAGACGGGAAGGTACCAGATACGCAGTATTTT CASSLDGKVPDTQYF
- - TRBJ1-2 TRBV6-6 TGTGCCAGCAGTTACCGGGATAACTATGGCTACACCTTC CASSYRDNYGYTF
- TRBD1 TRBJ1-2 TRBV7-8 TGTGCCAGCAGCCCGACAGGGCGTGTAGACGGCTACACCTTC CASSPTGRVDGYTF
- - TRBJ2-7 TRBV7-2 TGTGCCAGCAGCTTATTACGGCGGGATATGAAAACGGAGCAGTACTTC CASSLLRRDMKTEQYF
- - TRBJ2-1 TRBV5-1 TGCGCCAGCAGCTTGAATCCGGGGATTGATGAGCAGTTCTTC CASSLNPGIDEQFF
few - TRBJ1-5 TRBV14 TGTGCCAGCAGCCTCAGGGGTGGGCAGCCCCAGCATTTT CASSLRGGQPQHF
- - TRBJ2-7 TRBV21-1 TGTGCCAGCAGCAAGCCGGGACAGTACTACGAGCAGTACTTC CASSKPGQYYEQYF
- - TRBJ2-5 TRBV9 TGTGCCAGCAGCGCCCAACAGGGACAAGGGGAGACCCAGTACTTC CASSAQQGQGETQYF
- - TRBJ2-7 TRBV18 TGTGCCAGCTCTTTGGGAGGAGGCTCTTACGAGCAGTACTTC CASSLGGGSYEQYF
- - TRBJ2-3 TRBV7-9 TGTGCCAGCAGCCTTATAACAGATACGCAGTATTTT CASSLITDTQYF
few - TRBJ1-2 TRBV19 TGTGCCAGTAACGAACGGGGGGCGCCGGGCTACACCTTC CASNERGAPGYTF
few - TRBJ2-2 TRBV25-1 TGTGCCAGCAGTGCCGGGACCCGTGCCACCGGGGAGCTGTTTTTT CASSAGTRATGELFF
- TRBD2 TRBJ2-5 TRBV5-1 TGCGCCAGCAGCTCCGGGGGGGTCCAAGAGACCCAGTACTTC CASSSGGVQETQYF
few - TRBJ2-7 TRBV4-3 TGCGCCAGCAGCCAAGATCTTGGCTTGTATTCGACCTACGAGCAGTACTTC CASSQDLGLYSTYEQYF
- TRBD2 TRBJ2-5 TRBV19 TGTGCCAGTAGTAAAACTAGCGGGGGGTTCGCGACCCAGTACTTC CASSKTSGGFATQYF
- - TRBJ2-2 TRBV5-1 TGCGCCAGCAGCTTGAAAGGGGCGGGTGAGACCGGGGAGCTGTTTTTT CASSLKGAGETGELFF
- - TRBJ1-1 TRBV7-2 TGTGCCAGCAGCTTAGGCAGGGTCGGAGGCACTGAAGCTTTCTTT CASSLGRVGGTEAFF
few - TRBJ1-2 TRBV19 TGTGCCAGTAGTTTTCAAGGGGTTGGCTACACCTTC CASSFQGVGYTF
- - TRBJ1-1 TRBV5-1 TGCGCCAGCAGCCCCTGGTCGGTAGGCTTGAGGACTGAAGCTTTCTTT CASSPWSVGLRTEAFF